Given below is one T cell receptor beta chain in context. The germline V gene encodes CDR1 MNHEY and CDR2 SMNVEV (reference sequence). Trimming took 6 bases from V and 2 from J; bases not matched to a gene: 10. The length of the CDR3 is 16 residues. Each cDNA molecule carried a unique molecular identifier. TCRdb ran MiXCR on the 5' RACE reads and lists one entry per CDR3 protein. The data hold about 35,000 distinct CDR3 sequences, with roughly 8% observed a single time. The sample comes from a study of early T cells in non-severe SARS-CoV-2 infection. Study details: Bulk RNA from unsorted whole blood was sequenced; chains were unpaired.

V usage is TRBV27 and J usage is TRBJ2-3, with 8 bases that match TRBD2. Here the sequenced sample was whole blood, taken at baseline. The receptor was isolated from an adult who was a healthcare worker with PCR-confirmed SARS-CoV-2 infection or an uninfected control (not recorded which). The CDR3: CASSRLIAGITDTQYF. Here the CDR3 DNA reads TGTGCCAGCAGCCGTCTAATAGCGGGGATCACAGATACGCAGTATTTT.